This entry describes one T cell receptor beta chain. This specimen comes from a study of blood T cell repertoires in COVID-19. The germline V gene has CDR1 SGHRS and CDR2 YFSETQ. Trimming cost V 4 bases and J 7 bases, with 14 bases left between them. This CDR3 is 14 amino acids long. Measured with immunoSEQ multiplex PCR; TCRdb has only the in-frame clones, and not every one. The table lists around 140,000 clones, 88% of them singletons. The TCR sequence derives from a human donor in a cohort sampled during active COVID-19. V and J are TRBV5-1 and TRBJ1-4; possible D gene TRBD1, 5 bases. Sample: peripheral blood. The CDR3 here is CASSRGRVSEKLFF. The CDR3, as DNA: TGCGCCAGCAGCCGGGGGAGGGTCTCTGAAAAACTGTTTTTT.